Listed below are T cell receptor beta chains from one sample, sequenced in a study of CD8+CD57+ T cells in acquired aplastic anemia. MiXCR was run by TCRdb on the reads, yielding one entry per CDR3 protein. The data show fewer than 200,000 distinct CDR3 sequences, about three fifths seen once. Sample: sorted CD4+, CD8+, or CD8+CD57+ T cells (not recorded which) from PBMCs. These receptors came from a human donor in good health. Both conserved end residues are part of each CDR3. The order of the fields is J gene, D gene, V gene, clone size, CDR3 protein, CDR3 DNA. A D gene is named only where the DNA matches it firmly. Expanded clones get a size class; other rows say once, few or many, or leave the size out.

>TRBJ2-7|NA|TRBV2|NA
CAISESTEQYF
TGTGCCATCAGTGAGTCAACTGAGCAGTACTTC
>TRBJ2-3|NA|TRBV10-1|NA
CASSEWIALLITDTQYF
TGCGCCAGCAGTGAGTGGATAGCGCTACTCATCACAGATACGCAGTATTTT
>TRBJ2-1|NA|TRBV7-8|many
CASSLGGDMYNEQFF
TGTGCCAGCAGCTTAGGCGGGGACATGTACAATGAGCAGTTCTTC
>TRBJ1-4|NA|TRBV4-2|NA
CASSPSWDVDEKLFF
TGTGCCAGCAGCCCCTCCTGGGACGTGGACGAAAAACTGTTTTTT
>TRBJ2-7|NA|TRBV5-6|many
CASSLGKGLNYEQYF
TGTGCCAGCAGCTTGGGGAAGGGATTAAACTACGAGCAGTACTTC
>TRBJ2-1|NA|TRBV4-3|many
CASSQDRLVSYNEQFF
TGCGCCAGCAGCCAAGATAGACTAGTTTCCTACAATGAGCAGTTCTTC
>TRBJ2-3|TRBD2|TRBV4-1|many
CASSRPGLAGVSDTQYF
TGCGCCAGCAGCCGACCGGGACTAGCGGGAGTATCAGATACGCAGTATTTT
>TRBJ2-5|NA|TRBV15|NA
CATSEEWGLEETQYF
TGTGCCACCAGCGAAGAGTGGGGGCTCGAGGAGACCCAGTACTTC
>TRBJ1-5|TRBD1|TRBV20-1|NA
CSAVNLQGAQPQHF
TGCAGTGCTGTGAACCTCCAGGGGGCTCAGCCCCAGCATTTT
>TRBJ1-2|NA|TRBV7-2|NA
CASSLALRGGYTF
TGTGCCAGCAGCTTAGCTCTGAGAGGTGGCTACACCTTC
>TRBJ1-1|TRBD1|TRBV6-5|NA
CAISEGQGPEAFF
TGTGCCATCAGTGAGGGACAGGGGCCTGAAGCTTTCTTT
>TRBJ2-1|TRBD2|TRBV20-1|NA
CSALSGAHNEQFF
TGCAGTGCCCTTAGCGGGGCCCACAATGAGCAGTTCTTC
>TRBJ1-6|TRBD1|TRBV2|NA
CASSLDRGVGNSPLHF
TGTGCCAGCAGTCTTGACAGGGGAGTGGGGAATTCACCCCTCCACTTT
>TRBJ2-7|NA|TRBV19|NA
CASSKGFTMGEQYF
TGTGCCAGTAGTAAGGGATTTACTATGGGTGAGCAGTACTTC
>TRBJ2-1|TRBD2|TRBV5-1|NA
CASSLQRGAANEQFF
TGCGCCAGCAGCTTGCAGCGGGGGGCCGCTAATGAGCAGTTCTTC
>TRBJ2-1|TRBD2|TRBV5-1|NA
CASSQERESYNEQFF
TGCGCCAGCAGCCAGGAGCGGGAATCCTACAATGAGCAGTTCTTC
>TRBJ2-5|NA|TRBV9|NA
CASTRGETQYF
TGTGCCAGCACCCGTGGTGAGACCCAGTACTTC
>TRBJ2-7|NA|TRBV7-2|NA
CASSLTLQSYEQYF
TGTGCCAGCAGCTTGACTCTACAGAGCTACGAGCAGTACTTC
>TRBJ2-7|NA|TRBV5-6|NA
CASSLGAGGGQYEQYF
TGTGCCAGCAGCTTGGGAGCTGGGGGAGGCCAGTACGAGCAGTACTTC
>TRBJ1-1|NA|TRBV7-6|NA
CASSPGEGNTEAFF
TGTGCCAGCAGCCCCGGCGAGGGGAACACTGAAGCTTTCTTT
>TRBJ2-3|NA|TRBV7-8|NA
CASSFPESGDSTDTQYF
TGTGCCAGCAGCTTCCCAGAGAGCGGCGATAGCACAGATACGCAGTATTTT
>TRBJ2-1|TRBD2|TRBV19|once
CASSPTSGRTYNEQFF
TGTGCCAGTAGCCCGACTAGCGGGAGGACCTACAATGAGCAGTTCTTC
>TRBJ1-1|NA|TRBV2|NA
CASEAGVWGANTEAFF
TGTGCCAGCGAGGCGGGAGTATGGGGGGCGAACACTGAAGCTTTCTTT
>TRBJ2-7|NA|TRBV27|NA
CASRKDFSYEQYF
TGTGCCAGCAGGAAGGATTTCTCCTACGAGCAGTACTTC
>TRBJ1-6|NA|TRBV5-1|NA
CASSLAGPGYSPLHF
TGCGCCAGCAGCTTGGCCGGACCAGGGTATTCACCCCTCCACTTT
>TRBJ1-5|NA|TRBV19|NA
CASSIDLIDGVRPQHF
TGTGCCAGTAGTATAGATCTCATTGATGGGGTCCGGCCCCAGCATTTT
>TRBJ2-3|NA|TRBV5-5|many
CASRGWVDTQYF
TGTGCCAGCAGGGGTTGGGTAGATACGCAGTATTTT
>TRBJ2-1|NA|TRBV19|many
CASSNGLHNEQFF
TGTGCCAGTAGTAATGGGCTCCACAATGAGCAGTTCTTC
>TRBJ2-1|NA|TRBV5-8|NA
CASSSPLSSYNEQFF
TGCGCCAGCAGCTCTCCGTTGAGCTCCTACAATGAGCAGTTCTTC
>TRBJ2-3|TRBD2|TRBV27|many
CASSLAGVTDTQYF
TGTGCCAGCAGTTTAGCGGGAGTCACAGATACGCAGTATTTT
>TRBJ1-2|TRBD1|TRBV2|NA
CASRVDRDSFYGYTF
TGTGCCAGCAGGGTTGACAGGGACTCCTTTTATGGCTACACCTTC
>TRBJ2-1|NA|TRBV9|NA
CASSPRLEGEQFF
TGTGCCAGCAGCCCGAGACTAGAGGGTGAGCAGTTCTTC
>TRBJ2-1|TRBD2|TRBV11-3|many
CASSLEASGSSYNEQFF
TGTGCCAGCAGCTTAGAAGCTAGCGGGAGCTCCTACAATGAGCAGTTCTTC
>TRBJ2-1|TRBD1|TRBV5-1|NA
CASGQGARRLDNEQFF
TGCGCCAGCGGACAGGGGGCGCGGCGTCTGGACAATGAGCAGTTCTTC